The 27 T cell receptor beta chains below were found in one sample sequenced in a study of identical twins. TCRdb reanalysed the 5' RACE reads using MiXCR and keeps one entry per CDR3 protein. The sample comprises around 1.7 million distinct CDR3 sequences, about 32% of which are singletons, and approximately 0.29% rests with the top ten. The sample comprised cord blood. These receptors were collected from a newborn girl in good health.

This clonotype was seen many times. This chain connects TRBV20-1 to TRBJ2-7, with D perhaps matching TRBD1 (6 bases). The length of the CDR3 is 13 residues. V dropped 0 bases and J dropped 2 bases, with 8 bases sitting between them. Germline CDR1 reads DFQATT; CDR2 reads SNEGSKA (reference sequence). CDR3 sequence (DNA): TGCAGTGCTAGAGATGGGACAACCTACGAGCAGTACTTC. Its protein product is CSARDGTTYEQYF.

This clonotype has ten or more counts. CDR3 coding DNA: TGCGCCAGCAGCCAAATGGTGGTTCCCCAGGCCAAAAACATTCAGTACTTC. Amino acid sequence: CASSQMVVPQAKNIQYF. V is TRBV4-1 and J is TRBJ2-4; no reliable D call. Per germline, CDR1 MGHRA and CDR2 YSYEKL. The CDR3 is made up of 17 amino acids. The ends were cut back, 2 bases at V and 1 base at J, with 15 bases in the middle.

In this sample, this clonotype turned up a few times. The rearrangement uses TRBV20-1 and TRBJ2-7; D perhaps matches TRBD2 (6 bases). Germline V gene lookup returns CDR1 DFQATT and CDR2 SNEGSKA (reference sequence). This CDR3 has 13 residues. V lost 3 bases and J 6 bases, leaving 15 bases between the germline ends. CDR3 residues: CSARRPGGSEQYF. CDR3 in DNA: TGCAGTGCTAGGCGCCCAGGAGGGAGCGAGCAGTACTTC.

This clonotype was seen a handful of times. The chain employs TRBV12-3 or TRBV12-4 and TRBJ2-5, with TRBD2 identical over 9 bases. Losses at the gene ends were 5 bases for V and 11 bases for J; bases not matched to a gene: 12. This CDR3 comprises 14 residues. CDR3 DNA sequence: TGTGCCAGCAGTGTCCGACTAGCGGACAATGAGCAGTACTTC. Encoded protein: CASSVRLADNEQYF.

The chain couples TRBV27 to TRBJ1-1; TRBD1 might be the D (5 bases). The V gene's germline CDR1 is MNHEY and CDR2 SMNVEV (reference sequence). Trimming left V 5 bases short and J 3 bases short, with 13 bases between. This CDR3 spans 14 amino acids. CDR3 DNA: TGTGCCAGCAGTCCGGGAGTAGGGGACACTGAAGCTTTCTTT. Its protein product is CASSPGVGDTEAFF.

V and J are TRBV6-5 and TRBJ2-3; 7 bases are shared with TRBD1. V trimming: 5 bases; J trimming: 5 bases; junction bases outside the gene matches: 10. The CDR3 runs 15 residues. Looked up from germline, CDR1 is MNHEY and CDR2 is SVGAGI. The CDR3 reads CASSLRLGGRDTQYF. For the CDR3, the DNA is TGTGCCAGCAGTCTGAGGTTAGGGGGCAGAGATACGCAGTATTTT.

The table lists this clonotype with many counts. CDR3 loop: CASSLSPSYEQYF. DNA of the CDR3: TGTGCCAGCAGTTTAAGCCCCTCCTACGAGCAGTACTTC. This sequence joins TRBV27 and TRBJ2-7, with unresolved D. Germline-derived CDR1 and CDR2 are MNHEY and SMNVEV (reference sequence). V shed 2 bases and J shed 0 bases, with 5 bases lying between them. The CDR3 totals 13 residues.

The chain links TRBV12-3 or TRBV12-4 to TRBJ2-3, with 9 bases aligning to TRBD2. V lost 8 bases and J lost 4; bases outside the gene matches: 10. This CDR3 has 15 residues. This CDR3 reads CASSIAGALADTQYF. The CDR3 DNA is TGTGCCAGCTCGATAGCGGGGGCCCTCGCAGATACGCAGTATTTT.

The CDR3 reads CASSRTNAKGSPLHF. CDR3 nucleotides: TGTGCCAGCAGTCGGACCAATGCGAAAGGTTCACCCCTCCACTTT. This chain joins TRBV12-3 or TRBV12-4 and TRBJ1-6; D gene unclear. The V end was cut by 5 bases, the J end by 9 bases, with 17 bases between. The CDR3 length is 15 residues.

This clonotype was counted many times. The DNA for the CDR3 is TGTGCCAGCAGCTTAGCCGGACCCTCACCCCTCCACTTT. Translated: CASSLAGPSPLHF. The rearrangement uses TRBV13 and TRBJ1-6; D uncertain. The germline CDR1 and CDR2 sequences are PRHDT and FYEKMQ (reference sequence). The CDR3 has 13 amino acids. Trimming removed 1 base from V and 10 bases from J, with 8 bases in between.

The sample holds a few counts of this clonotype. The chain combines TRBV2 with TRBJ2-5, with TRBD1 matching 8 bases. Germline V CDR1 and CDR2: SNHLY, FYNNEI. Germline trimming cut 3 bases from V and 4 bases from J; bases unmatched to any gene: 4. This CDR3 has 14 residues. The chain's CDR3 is CASSDRTGIETQYF. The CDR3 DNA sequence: TGTGCCAGCAGTGACCGGACAGGGATAGAGACCCAGTACTTC.

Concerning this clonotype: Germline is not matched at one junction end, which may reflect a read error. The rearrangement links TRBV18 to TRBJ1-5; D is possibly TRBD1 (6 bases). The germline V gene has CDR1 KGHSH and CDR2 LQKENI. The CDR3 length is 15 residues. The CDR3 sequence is CASPPPTGADQPQHF. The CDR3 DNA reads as TGTGCCAGCCCACCACCGACGGGGGCAGATCAGCCCCAGCATTTT.

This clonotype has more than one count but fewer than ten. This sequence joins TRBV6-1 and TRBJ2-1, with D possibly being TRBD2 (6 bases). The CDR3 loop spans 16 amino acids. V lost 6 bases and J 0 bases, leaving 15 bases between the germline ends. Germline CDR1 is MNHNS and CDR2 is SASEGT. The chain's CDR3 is CASSRGGYFSYNEQFF. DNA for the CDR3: TGTGCCAGCAGCCGTGGGGGGTATTTCTCCTACAATGAGCAGTTCTTC.

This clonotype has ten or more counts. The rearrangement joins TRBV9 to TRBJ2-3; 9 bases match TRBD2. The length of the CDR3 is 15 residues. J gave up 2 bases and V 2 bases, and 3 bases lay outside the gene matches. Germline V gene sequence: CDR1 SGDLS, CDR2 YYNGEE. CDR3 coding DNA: TGTGCCAGCAGCGTTAGCGGGGGATACACAGATACGCAGTATTTT. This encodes CASSVSGGYTDTQYF.

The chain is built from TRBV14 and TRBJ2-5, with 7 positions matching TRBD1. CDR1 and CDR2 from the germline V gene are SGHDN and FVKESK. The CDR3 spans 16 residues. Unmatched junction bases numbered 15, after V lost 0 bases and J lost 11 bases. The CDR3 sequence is CASSQDMDRRLGEQYF. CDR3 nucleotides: TGTGCCAGCAGCCAAGATATGGACAGGCGGTTGGGTGAGCAGTACTTC.

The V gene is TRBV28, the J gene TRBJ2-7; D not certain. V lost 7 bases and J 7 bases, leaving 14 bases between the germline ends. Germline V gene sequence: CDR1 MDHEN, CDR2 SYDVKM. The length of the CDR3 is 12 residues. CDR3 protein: CASINGFHEQYF. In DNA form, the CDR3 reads TGTGCCAGCATAAACGGGTTTCATGAGCAGTACTTC.

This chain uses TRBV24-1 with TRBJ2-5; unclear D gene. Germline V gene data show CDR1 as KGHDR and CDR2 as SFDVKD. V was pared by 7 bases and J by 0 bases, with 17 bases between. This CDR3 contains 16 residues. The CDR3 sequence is CATSDIGPDYQETQYF. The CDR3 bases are TGTGCCACCAGCGACATCGGGCCAGATTACCAAGAGACCCAGTACTTC.

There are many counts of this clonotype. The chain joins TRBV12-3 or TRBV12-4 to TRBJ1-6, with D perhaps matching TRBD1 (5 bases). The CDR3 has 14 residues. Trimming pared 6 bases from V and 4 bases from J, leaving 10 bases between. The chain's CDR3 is CASSQTVYNSPLHF. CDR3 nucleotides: TGTGCCAGCAGCCAGACAGTTTATAATTCACCCCTCCACTTT.

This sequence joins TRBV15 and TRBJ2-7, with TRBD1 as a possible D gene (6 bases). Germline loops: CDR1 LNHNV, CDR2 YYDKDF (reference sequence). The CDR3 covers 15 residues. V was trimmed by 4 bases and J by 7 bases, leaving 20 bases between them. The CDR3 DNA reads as TGTGCCACCAGCATGGTGGACAGAACTCTAGTGGAGCAGTACTTC. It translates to CATSMVDRTLVEQYF.

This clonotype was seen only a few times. The CDR3 is CASSFILRETQYF. The CDR3 DNA sequence: TGTGCCAGCAGTTTTATTCTTAGGGAGACCCAGTACTTC. The J gene is TRBJ2-5, the V gene TRBV28; no clear D. V dropped 3 bases and J dropped 5 bases, with 10 bases sitting between them. CDR1 is MDHEN, CDR2 SYDVKM, per germline. This CDR3 is 13 amino acids long.

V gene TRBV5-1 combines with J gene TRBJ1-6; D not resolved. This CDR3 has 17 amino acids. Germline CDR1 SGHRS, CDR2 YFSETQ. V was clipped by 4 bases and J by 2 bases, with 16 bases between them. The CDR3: CASSPRGGRAYNSPLHF. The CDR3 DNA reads TGCGCCAGCAGCCCCCGGGGTGGAAGGGCCTATAATTCACCCCTCCACTTT.

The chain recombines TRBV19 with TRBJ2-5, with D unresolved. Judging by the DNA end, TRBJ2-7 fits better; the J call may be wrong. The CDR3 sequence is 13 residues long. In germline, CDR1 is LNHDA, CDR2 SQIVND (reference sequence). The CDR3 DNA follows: TGTGCCAGTAGTATGGACCGTCCCTACGAGCAGTACTTC. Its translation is CASSMDRPYEQYF.

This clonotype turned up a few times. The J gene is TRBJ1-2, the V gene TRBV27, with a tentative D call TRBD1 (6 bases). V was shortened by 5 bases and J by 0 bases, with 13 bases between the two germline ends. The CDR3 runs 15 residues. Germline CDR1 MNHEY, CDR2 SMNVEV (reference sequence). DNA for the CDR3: TGTGCCAGCAGTCCGACGACAGGCCCTAACTATGGCTACACCTTC. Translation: CASSPTTGPNYGYTF.

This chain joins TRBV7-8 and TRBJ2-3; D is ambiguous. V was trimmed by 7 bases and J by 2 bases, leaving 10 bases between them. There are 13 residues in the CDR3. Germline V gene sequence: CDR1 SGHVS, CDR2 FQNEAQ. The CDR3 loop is CASNWRYTDTQYF. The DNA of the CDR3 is TGTGCCAGCAACTGGAGATACACAGATACGCAGTATTTT.

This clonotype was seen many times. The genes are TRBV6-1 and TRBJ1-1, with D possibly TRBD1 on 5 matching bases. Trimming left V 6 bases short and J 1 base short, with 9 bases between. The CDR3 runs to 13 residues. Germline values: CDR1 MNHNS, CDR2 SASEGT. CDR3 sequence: CASSDGQNTEAFF. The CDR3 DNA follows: TGTGCCAGCAGCGACGGACAGAACACTGAAGCTTTCTTT.

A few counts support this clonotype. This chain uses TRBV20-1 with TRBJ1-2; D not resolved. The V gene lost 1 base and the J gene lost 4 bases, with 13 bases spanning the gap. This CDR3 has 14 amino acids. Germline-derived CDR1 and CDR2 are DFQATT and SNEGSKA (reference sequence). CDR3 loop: CSARVGSPFYGYTF. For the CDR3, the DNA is TGCAGTGCTAGAGTCGGCAGTCCCTTCTATGGCTACACCTTC.

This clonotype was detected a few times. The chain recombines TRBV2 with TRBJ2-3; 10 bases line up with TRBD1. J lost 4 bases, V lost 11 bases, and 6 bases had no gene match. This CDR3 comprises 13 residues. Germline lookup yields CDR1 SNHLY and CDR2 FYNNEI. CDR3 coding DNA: TGTGCCGGAGACAGGGGGCAGGCAGATACGCAGTATTTT. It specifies CAGDRGQADTQYF.